This passage covers 30 T cell receptor beta chains from one sample sequenced in a study of spatial heterogeneity in lung cancer. Regarding time point: blood at routine non-recurrence follow-up after resection. TCRdb reprocessed the 5' RACE reads with MiXCR, giving one entry per CDR3 protein. The sample yields 30,000 to 40,000 distinct CDR3 sequences, around 6.9% seen once. The sample consisted of PBMCs, taken at follow-up. These TCRs come from a male donor with early-stage non-small cell lung cancer.

The gene calls are TRBV6-1 and TRBJ2-5; D assignment may be TRBD1 or TRBD2 (6 bases each). Germline CDR1 and CDR2: MNHNS and SASEGT. The CDR3 spans 14 residues. Trimming shortened V by 3 bases and J by 5 bases, and 13 bases separated the two germline ends. CDR3 in DNA: TGTGCCAGCAGTGACGAGGGGGGTAAGGAGACCCAGTACTTC. Residues: CASSDEGGKETQYF.

The table lists this clonotype with many counts. The CDR3 protein is CASTGQGADTGELFF. The CDR3 DNA is TGTGCCAGCACAGGACAGGGGGCAGACACCGGGGAGCTGTTTTTT. J is TRBJ2-2 and V is TRBV7-6; 11 nucleotides align to TRBD1. There are 15 residues in the CDR3. Germline CDR1 is SGHVS and CDR2 is FNYEAQ. V was clipped by 7 bases and J by 3 bases; unmatched bases: 4.

This clonotype was detected ten times or more. V usage is TRBV6-6 and J usage is TRBJ2-3, with D possibly matching TRBD2 (5 bases). Germline V gene lookup returns CDR1 MNHNY and CDR2 SVGAGI (reference sequence). The CDR3 runs 15 residues. The V gene lost 2 bases and the J gene lost 5 bases, with 14 bases spanning the gap. CDR3: CASSYQAVLEDTQYF. CDR3 DNA: TGTGCCAGCAGTTACCAAGCGGTTTTAGAAGATACGCAGTATTTT.

This clonotype has ten or more counts. The CDR3 nucleotides read TGTGCCAGCAGCTTATTATTAGCGGGGGGGCTTGAGCAGTTCTTC. This sequence encodes CASSLLLAGGLEQFF. J is TRBJ2-1 and V is TRBV7-6, with 11 bases fitting TRBD2. Trimming removed 2 bases from V and 9 bases from J; junction bases left unmatched: 6. CDR3 length: 15 residues. The germline V gene has CDR1 SGHVS and CDR2 FNYEAQ. The whole variable domain, remainder taken from reference TRBV7-6 and TRBJ2-1, is GAGVSQSPRYKVTKRGQDVALRCDPISGHVSLYWYRQALGQGPEFLTYFNYEAQQDKSGLPNDRFSAERPEGSISTLTIQRTEQRDSAMYRCASSLLLAGGLEQFFGPGTRLTVL.

This clonotype appeared many times. The chain couples TRBV5-1 to TRBJ2-1; D remains unclear. V was clipped by 4 bases and J by 5 bases, with 16 bases between them. The CDR3 has 15 residues. The germline gives CDR1 SGHRS, CDR2 YFSETQ. The CDR3 is CASSRFVGNNNEQFF. The CDR3 coding sequence is TGCGCCAGCAGCCGCTTTGTAGGTAACAACAATGAGCAGTTCTTC.

At least ten counts were recorded for this clonotype. The genes are TRBV7-8 and TRBJ2-7, with TRBD2 identical over 11 bases. V was clipped by 0 bases and J by 4 bases; unmatched bases: 5. Germline V gene lookup returns CDR1 SGHVS and CDR2 FQNEAQ. The CDR3 is made up of 16 amino acids. DNA of the CDR3: TGTGCCAGCAGCTTAGCTCTAGCGGGGGGCTTTTACGAGCAGTACTTC. This codes for CASSLALAGGFYEQYF.

V usage is TRBV5-1 and J usage is TRBJ2-6, with D unresolved. This CDR3 spans 15 amino acids. Trimming pared 0 bases from V and 4 bases from J, leaving 8 bases between. Germline V lookup: CDR1 SGHRS, CDR2 YFSETQ. The CDR3 region is CASSLGNSGANVLTF. For the CDR3, the DNA is TGCGCCAGCAGCTTGGGAAATTCCGGGGCCAACGTCCTGACTTTC.

This clonotype was seen repeatedly, ten times or more. The CDR3, as DNA: TGCGCCAGCAGCTTGGAAGGGGGCCTTATCTCCTACGAGCAGTACTTC. This codes for CASSLEGGLISYEQYF. The chain recombines TRBV5-1 with TRBJ2-7; 7 nucleotides align to TRBD1. After removal of 0 bases from V and 0 bases from J, the junction contained 6 bases not matched to a gene. There are 16 residues in the CDR3. Germline CDR1 SGHRS, CDR2 YFSETQ.

This clonotype was found many times. One junction end disagrees with the germline gene, perhaps due to a read error. The CDR3 region is CASSNRETNTEAFF. CDR3 nucleotides: TGTGCCAGCAGCAACAGGGAAACCAACACTGAAGCTTTTTTT. V gene TRBV7-9 combines with J gene TRBJ1-1; perhaps TRBD1 as D (6 bases). Germline CDR1 SEHNR, CDR2 FQNEAQ (reference sequence). The CDR3 loop spans 14 amino acids.

This clonotype was seen many times. This sequence joins TRBV11-1 and TRBJ2-2, with 8 bases fitting TRBD1. The ends lost 5 bases at V and 3 bases at J; junction bases unmatched: 14. Per the germline V gene, CDR1 is SGHAT and CDR2 is FQDESV (reference sequence). The CDR3 extends over 18 amino acids. This chain's CDR3 is CASSGGQGVLGDTGELFF. In DNA, the CDR3 is TGTGCCAGCAGCGGCGGACAGGGCGTTTTGGGGGACACCGGGGAGCTGTTTTTT.

This clonotype was seen repeatedly, ten times or more. This chain uses TRBV7-9 with TRBJ2-3, with D possibly called TRBD1 or TRBD2 (5 bases each). V lost 4 bases and J 2 bases, leaving 13 bases between the germline ends. Germline V gives CDR1 SEHNR, CDR2 FQNEAQ (reference sequence). The CDR3 covers 15 residues. In DNA form, the CDR3 reads TGTGCCAGCAGCTCTCCCCGGGGCCCCACAGATACGCAGTATTTT. This codes for CASSSPRGPTDTQYF.

At least ten counts were recorded for this clonotype. The chain employs TRBV20-1 and TRBJ2-6; perhaps TRBD1 as D (5 bases). Germline CDR1 reads DFQATT; CDR2 reads SNEGSKA (reference sequence). The CDR3 spans 15 residues. V was cut by 0 bases and J by 4 bases, with 10 bases left in between. The DNA of the CDR3 is TGCAGTGCTAGAGATCAGGGCTCCGGGGCCAACGTCCTGACTTTC. It yields the protein CSARDQGSGANVLTF.

This clonotype occurred many times. The V call is TRBV7-9, the J call TRBJ1-1; a weak D match, TRBD1 (5 bases). The CDR3 has 15 amino acids. Germline V gene lookup returns CDR1 SEHNR and CDR2 FQNEAQ (reference sequence). V gave up 5 bases and J gave up 3 bases, with 16 bases separating them. The CDR3 DNA follows: TGTGCCAGCAGCCGGGCGGGGGTTGAGGACACTGAAGCTTTCTTT. Translating gives CASSRAGVEDTEAFF.

Ten or more counts support this clonotype. This chain connects TRBV11-3 to TRBJ2-5; D not certain. Germline CDR1 is SGHNT and CDR2 is YENEEA. The ends were cut back, 5 bases at V and 7 bases at J, with 11 bases in the middle. This CDR3 has 12 residues. The CDR3 DNA reads as TGTGCCAGCAGCGAATCCGATGGGACCCAGTACTTC. Translating gives CASSESDGTQYF.

This clonotype was counted at least ten times. The chain joins TRBV6-1 to TRBJ2-2; D gene ambiguous. The germline V gene has CDR1 MNHNS and CDR2 SASEGT. The CDR3 is made up of 13 amino acids. The V and J ends lost 6 bases and 5 bases respectively, with 10 bases between them. As DNA, the CDR3 is TGTGCCAGCAGCGAAACTGTAACCGGGGAGCTGTTTTTT. Translating it yields CASSETVTGELFF.

This clonotype was detected ten times or more. This CDR3 is CSVERSGVNTEAFF. CDR3 DNA: TGCAGCGTTGAAAGGTCAGGGGTAAACACTGAAGCTTTCTTT. The chain employs TRBV29-1 and TRBJ1-1, with D possibly matching TRBD1 (6 bases). This CDR3 is 14 amino acids long. The V gene lost 2 bases and the J gene lost 2 bases, with 12 bases spanning the gap. Germline loops: CDR1 SQVTM, CDR2 ANQGSEA.

This clonotype came up many times. The chain combines TRBV19 with TRBJ1-5; TRBD1 might be the D (5 bases). The CDR3 consists of 12 residues. The V end was cut by 10 bases, the J end by 2 bases, with 9 bases between. Germline V gene data show CDR1 as LNHDA and CDR2 as SQIVND (reference sequence). CDR3 residues: CATQGGNQPQHF. The CDR3, as DNA: TGTGCCACCCAGGGTGGCAATCAGCCCCAGCATTTT.

This clonotype was counted between two and nine times. At one boundary the junction diverges from the germline segment, which might be a read error. The rearrangement uses TRBV7-7 and TRBJ2-2; 10 bases align to TRBD1. The length of the CDR3 is 19 residues. Germline V lookup: CDR1 SSHAT, CDR2 FNYEAQ (reference sequence). The DNA of the CDR3 is TGTGCTAGCAGCCCCACCCTTGGGGACAGGGGCTTCTCGGTCGGGGAGCTGTTTTTT. This codes for CASSPTLGDRGFSVGELFF.

The table lists this clonotype with many counts. V and J are TRBV27 and TRBJ1-5; TRBD1 matches at 7 bases. This CDR3 spans 16 amino acids. The ends lost 5 bases at V and 0 bases at J; junction bases unmatched: 7. CDR1 and CDR2 (germline): MNHEY, SMNVEV (reference sequence). CDR3 protein: CASSNYGTDSNQPQHF. The CDR3 bases are TGTGCCAGCAGTAACTACGGGACAGATAGCAATCAGCCCCAGCATTTT.

This chain uses TRBV5-1 with TRBJ1-2; D is unclear. The V gene lost 1 base and the J gene lost 4 bases, with 14 bases spanning the gap. CDR3 length equals 15 residues. The germline gives CDR1 SGHRS, CDR2 YFSETQ. As DNA, the CDR3 is TGCGCCAGCAGCTTGATGCCTGAGGGAGGCTATGGCTACACCTTC. Protein sequence: CASSLMPEGGYGYTF.

The table lists this clonotype with a few counts. The chain employs TRBV9 and TRBJ2-1; 10 bases map to TRBD1. This CDR3 has 18 amino acids. V gave up 0 bases and J gave up 6 bases; unmatched junction bases: 12. Germline V gene lookup returns CDR1 SGDLS and CDR2 YYNGEE. CDR3 sequence reads: CASSVAHPGQGMLNEQFF. The CDR3 DNA sequence: TGTGCCAGCAGCGTAGCCCACCCGGGACAGGGGATGCTCAATGAGCAGTTCTTC.

This chain connects TRBV20-1 to TRBJ1-2, with D unclear. There are 11 residues in the CDR3. CDR1 DFQATT and CDR2 SNEGSKA come from the germline V gene (reference sequence). V lost 2 bases and J lost 6, with 7 bases in between. In DNA form, the CDR3 reads TGCAGTGCTAGACAGAATGATGGCTACACCTTC. Protein sequence: CSARQNDGYTF.

This clonotype was seen many times. The chain couples TRBV29-1 to TRBJ2-5; D is tentatively TRBD1 or TRBD2 (5 bases each). This CDR3 comprises 13 residues. Trimming removed 6 bases at V and 7 bases at J, with 18 bases between. CDR1 is SQVTM and CDR2 is ANQGSEA in the germline V gene. The CDR3 region has the DNA TGCAGCGTGGACACTCTTGGGGACGCGACCCAGTACTTC. This gives the protein CSVDTLGDATQYF.

This clonotype was seen at least ten times. The CDR3 region has the DNA TGTGCCAGCAGCTCAACAGCCGGGATCCAGGGGATGAACACTGAAGCTTTCTTT. Translated, it gives CASSSTAGIQGMNTEAFF. The chain links TRBV7-2 to TRBJ1-1; tentatively, D is TRBD1 (6 bases). Trimming stripped 4 bases from V and 0 bases from J, with 21 bases between. Germline V gene lookup returns CDR1 SGHTA and CDR2 FQGNSA. The CDR3 is 18 residues long.

This clonotype was seen repeatedly, ten times or more. The rearrangement links TRBV28 to TRBJ2-2; 8 bases align to TRBD2. The CDR3 covers 17 residues. Per germline, CDR1 MDHEN and CDR2 SYDVKM. V trimming: 5 bases; J trimming: 4 bases; junction bases outside the gene matches: 12. CDR3 region: CASSAFKGLGATGELFF. CDR3 coding DNA: TGTGCCAGCAGTGCCTTCAAGGGACTAGGGGCCACCGGGGAGCTGTTTTTT. The full variable domain, its missing parts supplied by reference TRBV28 and TRBJ2-2, is DVKVTQSSRYLVKRTGEKVFLECVQDMDHENMFWYRQDPGLGLRLIYFSYDVKMKEKGDIPEGYSVSREKKERFSLILESASTNQTSMYLCASSAFKGLGATGELFFGEGSRLTVL.

In this sample, this clonotype turned up many times. The chain combines TRBV6-1 with TRBJ2-7, with 12 positions matching TRBD1. Germline CDR1 reads MNHNS; CDR2 reads SASEGT. This CDR3 comprises 16 residues. J was trimmed by 5 bases and V by 2 bases; bases with no gene match: 7. Here the CDR3 reads CASSETPGQGANEQYF. CDR3 sequence (DNA): TGTGCCAGCAGTGAAACTCCGGGACAGGGGGCTAACGAGCAGTACTTC.

This clonotype was found many times. The chain joins TRBV28 to TRBJ1-1; D possibly corresponds to TRBD1 (5 bases). The CDR3 extends over 12 amino acids. Germline V gives CDR1 MDHEN, CDR2 SYDVKM. The V end was cut by 2 bases, the J end by 8 bases, with 9 bases between. CDR3 in amino acids: CASSLAAGEAFF. The DNA of the CDR3 is TGTGCCAGCAGTTTAGCGGCAGGGGAAGCTTTCTTT.

This clonotype appeared many times. V and J are TRBV7-3 and TRBJ2-3; weak D call: TRBD2 (6 bases). The CDR3 has 13 residues. The V end lost 4 bases, the J end lost 12 bases, and 17 bases lay between the germline ends. Germline CDR1 reads SGHTA; CDR2 reads FQGTGA. The CDR3 DNA reads TGTGCCAGCAGCTCCAACCGTGAGACTAGACAGTATTTT. Translation: CASSSNRETRQYF.

The sample holds many counts of this clonotype. The J gene is TRBJ2-5, the V gene TRBV27; the D gene is possibly TRBD2 (5 bases). Deletions cut 3 bases from V and 5 bases from J, with 13 bases between. Germline V gene sequence: CDR1 MNHEY, CDR2 SMNVEV (reference sequence). The CDR3 is 14 amino acids. CDR3 DNA: TGTGCCAGCAGTTTCTCAGGACTCGGGGAGACCCAGTACTTC. This translates into CASSFSGLGETQYF.

This clonotype was recorded many times. The J gene is TRBJ1-6, the V gene TRBV18; D possibly corresponds to TRBD1 (6 bases). This CDR3 contains 15 residues. V gave up 1 base and J gave up 7 bases, with 11 bases separating them. Looked up from germline, CDR1 is KGHSH and CDR2 is LQKENI. In DNA, the CDR3 is TGTGCCAGCTCACCACGTGGACAGCAGAATTCACCCCTCCACTTT. Its protein is CASSPRGQQNSPLHF. The variable domain in full, completed from reference TRBV18 and TRBJ1-6, reads NAGVMQNPRHLVRRRGQEARLRCSPMKGHSHVYWYRQLPEEGLKFMVYLQKENIIDESGMPKERFSAEFPKEGPSILRIQQVVRGDSAAYFCASSPRGQQNSPLHFGNGTRLTVT.